This T cell receptor beta chain was profiled in a study of T cells after yellow fever vaccination. Study in general: SMART-Seq v4 Ultra Low Input prepared libraries from low-cell fractions. General observations from the study: Contaminating bulk clonotypes could be abundant in FACS-sorted repertoires. Some clonotypes were seen in both the CD4 and the CD8 compartments. These made up a small share and likely arose from convergent recombination. Though weaker, the secondary response peaked faster, on day 5 versus 15.

A word on this clonotype: Its target is unknown.

V shed 3 bases and J shed 5 bases, with 7 bases lying between them. The CDR3 is made up of 13 amino acids. The V gene's germline CDR1 is SGHTA and CDR2 FQGNSA. TCRdb reprocessed the 5' RACE reads via MiXCR and lists one record per CDR3 protein. The sample holds approximately 180,000 distinct CDR3 sequences, roughly 6.4% seen once. The chain combines TRBV7-2 with TRBJ2-2; possible D gene TRBD2, 5 bases. The sequence came from a man between 18 and 35 years old who received the YFV17D yellow fever vaccine. Sequencing was performed on CD4+ T cells sorted from PBMCs, taken on the day of the first yellow fever vaccination. In nucleotides, the CDR3 is TGTGCCAGCAGCTTCTGGAGGACCGGGGAGCTGTTTTTT. Protein sequence: CASSFWRTGELFF.